These 11 T cell receptor beta chains came from one sample sequenced in a study of TIL therapy for anti-PD-1-resistant metastatic lung cancer. Time point specified: pre-treatment sample, taken before nivolumab and TIL therapy. This was the immunoSEQ v3 assay. Data came from immunoSEQ multiplex PCR; TCRdb stores just in-frame clones and leaves some out. The data contain roughly 60,000 clones, more than 60% of them seen just once; the ten biggest clones take up more than 1.5%. This sample comprised blood, obtained at baseline. These receptor sequences come from a person between 25 and 80 years old with non-small cell lung cancer.

The rearrangement uses TRBV11-2 and TRBJ1-2; tentative D call: TRBD1 (5 bases). Germline assignment: CDR1 SGHAT and CDR2 FQNNGV. Trimming removed 8 bases from V and 0 bases from J, with 19 bases in between. The CDR3 spans 16 residues. This chain's CDR3 is CASDGQGWGANYGYTF. In DNA, the CDR3 is TGTGCCAGCGACGGCCAGGGTTGGGGAGCTAACTATGGCTACACCTTC.

V gene TRBV6-5 combines with J gene TRBJ2-7, with D perhaps assigned TRBD1 or TRBD2 (6 bases each). CDR3 length: 14 residues. Germline CDR1 and CDR2: MNHEY and SVGAGI. Trimming pared 6 bases from V and 3 bases from J, leaving 15 bases between. In DNA form, the CDR3 reads TGTGCCAGCAGGGACGACGGGGGCCACTACGAGCAGTACTTC. Translating gives CASRDDGGHYEQYF.

This chain connects TRBV12-5 to TRBJ2-7; D is possibly TRBD1 or TRBD2 (5 bases each). This CDR3 has 17 residues. From germline, CDR1 is LGHNT and CDR2 FRNRAP. Trimming left V 1 base short and J 3 bases short, with 19 bases between. For the CDR3, the DNA is TGTGCTAGTGGTTTGGCGAGGGGACCCAGAAAAAACTACGAGCAGTACTTC. Its protein product is CASGLARGPRKNYEQYF.

V and J are TRBV15 and TRBJ1-6, with 7 bases identical to TRBD1. CDR3 size: 13 residues. Germline loops: CDR1 LNHNV, CDR2 YYDKDF (reference sequence). V lost 6 bases, J lost 7 bases, and 3 bases stayed unmatched. CDR3 sequence reads: CATRGTENSPLHF. The CDR3 nucleotides are TGTGCCACCAGGGGGACAGAGAATTCACCCCTCCACTTT. Full variable domain (rest looked up from reference TRBV15 and TRBJ1-6): DAMVIQNPRYQVTQFGKPVTLSCSQTLNHNVMYWYQQKSSQAPKLLFHYYDKDFNNEADTPDNFQSRRPNTSFCFLDIRSPGLGDTAMYLCATRGTENSPLHFGNGTRLTVT.

The chain has TRBV19 and TRBJ2-1; the match to TRBD1 covers 8 bases. Germline loops: CDR1 LNHDA, CDR2 SQIVND (reference sequence). V lost 8 bases, J lost 9 bases, and 12 bases stayed unmatched. The CDR3 is 14 residues long. The CDR3 DNA sequence: TGTGCCAGTGCCGGGCCCAGGGGGCGGATTGAGCAGTTCTTC. Translated: CASAGPRGRIEQFF.

This chain connects TRBV4-3 to TRBJ2-3; D is ambiguous. The V and J ends lost 4 bases and 4 bases respectively, with 9 bases between them. The CDR3 runs 13 residues. The V gene's germline CDR1 is LGHNA and CDR2 YSLEER. CDR3 in amino acids: CASSLSWSDTQYF. In nucleotides, the CDR3 is TGCGCCAGCAGCCTCAGCTGGTCAGATACGCAGTATTTT.

The rearrangement uses TRBV18 and TRBJ1-6; D ambiguous. The CDR3 consists of 14 residues. V was pared by 2 bases and J by 7 bases, with 9 bases between. The germline V gene has CDR1 KGHSH and CDR2 LQKENI. The CDR3, as DNA: TGTGCCAGCTCACCAGACATTGCCAATTCACCCCTCCACTTT. Its translation is CASSPDIANSPLHF.

The chain uses TRBV7-9 and TRBJ2-5; D perhaps matches TRBD1 (5 bases). This CDR3 has 14 amino acids. V was pared by 4 bases and J by 4 bases, with 13 bases between. The V gene's germline CDR1 is SEHNR and CDR2 FQNEAQ (reference sequence). CDR3 nucleotides: TGTGCCAGCAGCTCCCAGGGCGTTGGAGAGACCCAGTACTTC. It encodes CASSSQGVGETQYF.

The chain uses TRBV18 and TRBJ2-7; possibly TRBD1 for D (6 bases). This CDR3 has 12 amino acids. Germline V gives CDR1 KGHSH, CDR2 LQKENI. The V end lost 6 bases, the J end lost 3 bases, and 9 bases lay between the germline ends. CDR3 in DNA: TGTGCCAGCTCCATACAGGGCTACGAGCAGTACTTC. It encodes CASSIQGYEQYF.

This chain links TRBV5-1 with TRBJ2-1; tentatively, D is TRBD1 (6 bases). Germline assignment: CDR1 SGHRS and CDR2 YFSETQ. The V end lost 0 bases, the J end lost 10 bases, and 14 bases lay between the germline ends. The CDR3 runs 14 residues. This CDR3 is CASSLGPGTREQFF. CDR3 sequence (DNA): TGCGCCAGCAGCTTGGGGCCAGGGACACGGGAGCAGTTCTTC.

This clone has more than one count but fewer than ten. One end of the junction varies from germline; a read error may be responsible. V and J are TRBV7-7 and TRBJ2-2; D may be TRBD1 (5 bases). Germline V lookup: CDR1 SSHAT, CDR2 FNYEAQ (reference sequence). The CDR3 is 15 residues long. The CDR3 reads CASSLVVTGSGELFF. The CDR3 DNA reads as TGTGCTAGCAGCTTAGTTGTAACAGGTTCCGGGGAGCTGTTTTTT.